This TCR beta chain was identified in a study of cytomegalovirus exposure and HLA in healthy donors. With respect to this clone: Its antigen is still unknown.

Germline values: CDR1 KGHSH, CDR2 LQKENI. This CDR3 is 15 amino acids long. Trimming at V came to 0 bases and at J to 10 bases, leaving 6 bases not matched to a gene. This PCR relied on a set of 60 Vbeta primers and 13 Jbeta primers. In the study's own analysis: Later, an analysis found roughly 80 million unique TCR beta chains, and approximately 10 million of these were shared. TCRdb's copy holds only in-frame clones and misses some; the assay was immunoSEQ multiplex PCR. The V and J calls and the clone size are those of that table, but D and trimming were determined from the DNA. The sample includes under 200,000 clones, over 65% seen only once; the top ten take roughly 1.9%. General observations from the study: Excluded were some V segments that proved indistinguishable, including TRBV6-2 and TRBV6-3. There were several of the most significant clusters that appeared linked to common viral pathogens in a later analysis. For most TCR beta V segments, an earlier analysis put the productive rate at about 87% or about 30% of the time.

The chain combines TRBV18 with TRBJ2-1, with TRBD2 matching 10 bases. Sample: PBMCs. The receptor's source is a woman aged 25 to 39 in good health and CMV-seronegative. The CDR3 sequence is CASSPPTASGGEQFF. The CDR3 nucleotides are TGTGCCAGCTCACCACCGACGGCTAGCGGGGGAGAGCAGTTCTTC.